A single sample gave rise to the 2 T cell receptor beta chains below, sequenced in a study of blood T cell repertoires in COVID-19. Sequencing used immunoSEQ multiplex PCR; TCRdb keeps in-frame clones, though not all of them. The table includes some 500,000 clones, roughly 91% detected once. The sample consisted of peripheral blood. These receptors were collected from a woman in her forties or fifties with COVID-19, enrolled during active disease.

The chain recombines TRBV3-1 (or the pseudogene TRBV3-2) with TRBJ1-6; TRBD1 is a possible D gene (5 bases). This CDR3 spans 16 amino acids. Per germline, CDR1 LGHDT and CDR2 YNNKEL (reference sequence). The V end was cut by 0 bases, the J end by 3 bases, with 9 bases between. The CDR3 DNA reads TGTGCCAGCAGCCAAGAGGGGGGTGGCTATAATTCACCCCTCCACTTT. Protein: CASSQEGGGYNSPLHF.

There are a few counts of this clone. This CDR3 is CASRLDRAGGYTF. The DNA of the CDR3 is TGTGCCAGCAGGCTGGACAGGGCGGGAGGCTACACCTTC. V is TRBV28 and J is TRBJ1-2, with TRBD1 matching 8 bases. The CDR3 runs 13 residues. The germline V gene encodes CDR1 MDHEN and CDR2 SYDVKM. V lost 6 bases to trimming and J lost 8 bases; unmatched junction nucleotides: 8.